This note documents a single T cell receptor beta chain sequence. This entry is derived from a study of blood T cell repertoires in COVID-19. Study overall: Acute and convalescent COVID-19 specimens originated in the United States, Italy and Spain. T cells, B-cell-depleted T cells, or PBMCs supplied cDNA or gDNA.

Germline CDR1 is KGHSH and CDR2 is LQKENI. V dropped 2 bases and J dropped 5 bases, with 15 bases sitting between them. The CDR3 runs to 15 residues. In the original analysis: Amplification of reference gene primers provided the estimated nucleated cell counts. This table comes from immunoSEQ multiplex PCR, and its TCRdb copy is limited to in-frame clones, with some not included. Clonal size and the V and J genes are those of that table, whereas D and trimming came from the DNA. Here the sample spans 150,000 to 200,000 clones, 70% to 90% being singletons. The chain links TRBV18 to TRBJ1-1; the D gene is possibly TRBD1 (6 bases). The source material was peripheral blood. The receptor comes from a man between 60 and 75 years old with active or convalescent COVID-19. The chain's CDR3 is CASSPSLPGVTEAFF. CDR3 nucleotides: TGTGCCAGCTCACCATCTTTGCCAGGGGTGACTGAAGCTTTCTTT.